This T cell receptor beta chain stems from a study of T cell responses to AZD1222 COVID-19 vaccine. Study-wide background: Timing groups of about 4 and about 12 weeks for second doses were pooled.

Produced via immunoSEQ multiplex PCR; TCRdb's table is partial and in-frame only. The table shows 45,000 to 65,000 clones, with 75% to 90% occurring only once. Per the germline V gene, CDR1 is LGHNA and CDR2 is YSLEER. Trimming shortened V by 0 bases and J by 4 bases, and 9 bases separated the two germline ends. The CDR3 extends over 15 amino acids. The receptor was derived from an adult in good health. This chain joins TRBV4-3 and TRBJ2-2; D gene uncertain. Sequencing was performed on peripheral blood, taken on day 0 of AZD1222 vaccination. The CDR3 DNA reads TGCGCCAGCAGCCAAGATCCTTTCACCACCGGGGAGCTGTTTTTT. It encodes CASSQDPFTTGELFF.